This T cell receptor (beta chain) was observed in a study of vaccination and CD4 T cells after COVID-19. This clonotype was observed once. Its antigen remains unknown. Once obtained from cultured CD4+ T cells, the DNA was sequenced using the Oncomine TCR Beta short-read assay. TCRdb passed the PCR reads through MiXCR, listing each CDR3 protein once. The data contain approximately 13,000 distinct CDR3 sequences, over 60% of them singletons. Trimming cost V 7 bases and J 0 bases, with 10 bases left between them. The CDR3 spans 15 residues. From germline, CDR1 is MDHEN and CDR2 SYDVKM. Treatment: roughly 10-day PBMC culture with coronavirus spike peptide pools or control peptides (ViraFEST assay). ViraFEST sequenced TCRs after peptide-pool expansion of antigen-specific T cells.

Material: CD4+ T cells from blood, cultured in vitro. This chain connects TRBV28 to TRBJ2-6; D is perhaps TRBD1 (6 bases). The clonotype comes from a human donor who had recovered from COVID-19. CDR3 in DNA: TGTGCCAGCATCAGGGGAACCTCTGGGGCCAACGTCCTGACTTTC. Amino acids: CASIRGTSGANVLTF.